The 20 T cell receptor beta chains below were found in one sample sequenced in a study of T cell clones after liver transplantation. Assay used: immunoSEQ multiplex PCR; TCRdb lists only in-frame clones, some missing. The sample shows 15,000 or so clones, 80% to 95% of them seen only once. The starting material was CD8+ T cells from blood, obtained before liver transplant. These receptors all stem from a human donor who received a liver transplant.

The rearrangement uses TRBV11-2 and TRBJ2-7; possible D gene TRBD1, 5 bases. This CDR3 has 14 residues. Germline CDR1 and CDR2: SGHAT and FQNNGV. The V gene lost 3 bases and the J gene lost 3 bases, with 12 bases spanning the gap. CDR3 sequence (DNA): TGTGCCAGCAGCTTGTTGGCAGGGCACTACGAGCAGTACTTC. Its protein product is CASSLLAGHYEQYF.

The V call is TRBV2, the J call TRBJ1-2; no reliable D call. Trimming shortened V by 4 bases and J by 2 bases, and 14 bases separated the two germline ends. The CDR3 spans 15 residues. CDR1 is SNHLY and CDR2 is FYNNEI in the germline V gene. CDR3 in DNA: TGTGCCAGCAGTGGGGTTCAGACCTTGAACTATGGCTACACCTTC. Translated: CASSGVQTLNYGYTF.

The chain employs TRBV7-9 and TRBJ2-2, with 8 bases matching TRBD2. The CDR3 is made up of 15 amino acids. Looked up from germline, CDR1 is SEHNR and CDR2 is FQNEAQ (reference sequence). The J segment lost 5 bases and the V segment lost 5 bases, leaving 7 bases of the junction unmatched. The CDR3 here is CASSPGTSGTGELFF. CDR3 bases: TGTGCCAGCAGCCCTGGGACTAGTGGGACCGGGGAGCTGTTTTTT. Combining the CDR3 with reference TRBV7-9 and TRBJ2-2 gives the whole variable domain DTGVSQNPRHKITKRGQNVTFRCDPISEHNRLYWYRQTLGQGPEFLTYFQNEAQLEKSRLLSDRFSAERPKGSFSTLEIQRTEQGDSAMYLCASSPGTSGTGELFFGEGSRLTVL.

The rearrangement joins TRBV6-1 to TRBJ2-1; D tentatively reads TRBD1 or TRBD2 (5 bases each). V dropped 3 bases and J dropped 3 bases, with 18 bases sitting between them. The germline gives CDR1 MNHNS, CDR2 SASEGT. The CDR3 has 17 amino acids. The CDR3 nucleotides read TGTGCCAGCAGTGATCAGGGCTTTGAGGGTCTCTACAATGAGCAGTTCTTC. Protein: CASSDQGFEGLYNEQFF.

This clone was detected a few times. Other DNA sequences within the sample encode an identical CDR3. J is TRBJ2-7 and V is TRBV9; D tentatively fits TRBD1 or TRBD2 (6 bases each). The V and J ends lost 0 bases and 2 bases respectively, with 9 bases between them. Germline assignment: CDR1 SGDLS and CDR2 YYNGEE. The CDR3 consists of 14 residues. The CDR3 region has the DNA TGTGCCAGCAGCGTAGGGGGGGCTCCCTACGAGCAGTACTTC. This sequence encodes CASSVGGAPYEQYF.

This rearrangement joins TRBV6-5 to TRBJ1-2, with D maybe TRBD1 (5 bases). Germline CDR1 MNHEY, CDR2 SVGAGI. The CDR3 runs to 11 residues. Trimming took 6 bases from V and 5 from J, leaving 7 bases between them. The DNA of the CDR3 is TGTGCCAGCAGCGACAGTTATGGCTACACCTTC. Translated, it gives CASSDSYGYTF.

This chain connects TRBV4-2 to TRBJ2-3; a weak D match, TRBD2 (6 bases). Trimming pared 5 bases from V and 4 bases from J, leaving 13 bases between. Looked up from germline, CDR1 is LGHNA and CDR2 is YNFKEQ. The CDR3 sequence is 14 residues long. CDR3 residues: CASSTRTNSDTQYF. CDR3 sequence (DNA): TGTGCCAGCAGCACCCGGACTAACTCAGATACGCAGTATTTT.

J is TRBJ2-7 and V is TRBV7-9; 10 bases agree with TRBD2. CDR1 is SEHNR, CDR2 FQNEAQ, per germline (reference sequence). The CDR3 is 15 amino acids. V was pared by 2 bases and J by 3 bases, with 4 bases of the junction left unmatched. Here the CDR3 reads CASSLTSGEFYEQYF. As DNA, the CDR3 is TGTGCCAGCAGCTTAACTAGCGGGGAGTTCTACGAGCAGTACTTC.

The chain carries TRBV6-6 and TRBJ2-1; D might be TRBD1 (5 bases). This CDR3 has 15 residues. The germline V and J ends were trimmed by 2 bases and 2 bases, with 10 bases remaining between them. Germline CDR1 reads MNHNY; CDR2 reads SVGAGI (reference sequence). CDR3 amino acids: CASSYTAGPYNEQFF. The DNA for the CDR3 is TGTGCCAGCAGTTACACGGCAGGGCCCTACAATGAGCAGTTCTTC.

Written as DNA, the CDR3 is TGTGCCAGCAGCTTAGTAGGTAGGCGCCGAGAGAATGAGCAGTTCTTC. Its protein is CASSLVGRRRENEQFF. V gene TRBV11-2 combines with J gene TRBJ2-1, with D unclear. Germline V lookup: CDR1 SGHAT, CDR2 FQNNGV. V dropped 1 base and J dropped 7 bases, with 17 bases sitting between them. The CDR3 length is 16 residues.

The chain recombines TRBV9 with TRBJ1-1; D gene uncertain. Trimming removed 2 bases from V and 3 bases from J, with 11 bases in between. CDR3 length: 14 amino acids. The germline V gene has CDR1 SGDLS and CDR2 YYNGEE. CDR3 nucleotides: TGTGCCAGCAGCGTCGGTGGTGGGGACACTGAAGCTTTCTTT. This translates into CASSVGGGDTEAFF.

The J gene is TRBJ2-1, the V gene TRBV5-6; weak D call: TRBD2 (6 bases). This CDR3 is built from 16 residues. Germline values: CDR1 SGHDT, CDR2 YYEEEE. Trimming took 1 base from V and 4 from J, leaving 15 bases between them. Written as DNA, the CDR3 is TGTGCCAGCAGCTTGAGCGCCAGCGGGCATTACAATGAGCAGTTCTTC. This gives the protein CASSLSASGHYNEQFF.

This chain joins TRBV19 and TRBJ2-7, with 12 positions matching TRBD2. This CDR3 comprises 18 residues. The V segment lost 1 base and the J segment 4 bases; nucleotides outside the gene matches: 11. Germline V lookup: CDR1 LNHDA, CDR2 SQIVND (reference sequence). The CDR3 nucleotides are TGTGCCAGTAGTATAGGTCGGGCTAGCGGGAGGGCCCCGTACGAGCAGTACTTC. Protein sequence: CASSIGRASGRAPYEQYF.

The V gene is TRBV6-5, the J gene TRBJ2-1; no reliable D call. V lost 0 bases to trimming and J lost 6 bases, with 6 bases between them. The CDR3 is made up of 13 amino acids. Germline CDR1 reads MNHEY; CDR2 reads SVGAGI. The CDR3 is CASSYSSPNEQFF. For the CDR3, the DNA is TGTGCCAGCAGTTACTCCAGTCCCAATGAGCAGTTCTTC.

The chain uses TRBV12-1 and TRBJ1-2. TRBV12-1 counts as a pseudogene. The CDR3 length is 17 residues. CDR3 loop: CASSDTSFRSVDYGYTF. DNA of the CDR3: TGTGCCAGCAGTGACACTAGCTTTCGGAGCGTCGACTATGGCTACACCTTC.

In DNA, the CDR3 is TGCAGCGTTAAAACTGTAGACCTCTATGGCTACACCTTC. Protein: CSVKTVDLYGYTF. V usage is TRBV29-1 and J usage is TRBJ1-2, with D uncertain. This CDR3 region has 13 residues. With 5 bases removed from V and 4 bases from J, the gap between germline ends came to 14 bases. CDR1 and CDR2 from the germline V gene are SQVTM and ANQGSEA.

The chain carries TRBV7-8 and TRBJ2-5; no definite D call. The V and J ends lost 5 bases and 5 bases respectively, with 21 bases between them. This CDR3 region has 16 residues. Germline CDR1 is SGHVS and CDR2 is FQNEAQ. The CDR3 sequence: CASSRYRSRLEETQYF. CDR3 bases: TGTGCCAGCAGCCGATATCGATCTCGGTTGGAGGAGACCCAGTACTTC.

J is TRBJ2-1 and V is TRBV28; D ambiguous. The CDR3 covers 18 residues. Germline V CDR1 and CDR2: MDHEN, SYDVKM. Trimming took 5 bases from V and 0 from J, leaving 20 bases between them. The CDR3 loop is CASSTAGVELSSYNEQFF. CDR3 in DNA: TGTGCCAGCAGTACCGCTGGGGTGGAGTTAAGCTCCTACAATGAGCAGTTCTTC.

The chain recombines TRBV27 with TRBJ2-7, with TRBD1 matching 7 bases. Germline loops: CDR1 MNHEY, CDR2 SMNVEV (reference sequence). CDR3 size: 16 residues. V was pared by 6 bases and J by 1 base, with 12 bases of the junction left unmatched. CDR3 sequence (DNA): TGTGCCAGCAGCGCTTCAGGGGGTGAAAAATCCTACGAGCAGTACTTC. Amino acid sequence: CASSASGGEKSYEQYF.

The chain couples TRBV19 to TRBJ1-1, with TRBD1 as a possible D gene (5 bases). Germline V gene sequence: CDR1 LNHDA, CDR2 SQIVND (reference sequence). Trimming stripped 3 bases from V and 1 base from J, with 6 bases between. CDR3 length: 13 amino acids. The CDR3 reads CASSMTANTEAFF. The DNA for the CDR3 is TGTGCCAGTAGTATGACAGCGAACACTGAAGCTTTCTTT.